The T cell receptor beta chain under discussion was sequenced for a study of blood T cell repertoires in COVID-19. Libraries were prepared by immunoSEQ multiplex PCR; TCRdb keeps only in-frame clonotypes and omits some of them. The sample lists about 220,000 clones, about 90% occurring once. What was sequenced was peripheral blood. The sequence was collected from a man aged 40-49 years with active or convalescent COVID-19.

The CDR3, as DNA: TGTGCCAGCTCACCAGGGCTAGCGGTCATGAACACTGAAGCTTTCTTT. Translation gives CASSPGLAVMNTEAFF. The J gene is TRBJ1-1, the V gene TRBV18; D remains ambiguous. Germline V gene data show CDR1 as KGHSH and CDR2 as LQKENI. Trimming took 2 bases from V and 0 from J, leaving 13 bases between them. This CDR3 contains 16 residues. The full variable domain, rest sourced from reference TRBV18 and TRBJ1-1, is NAGVMQNPRHLVRRRGQEARLRCSPMKGHSHVYWYRQLPEEGLKFMVYLQKENIIDESGMPKERFSAEFPKEGPSILRIQQVVRGDSAAYFCASSPGLAVMNTEAFFGQGTRLTVV.